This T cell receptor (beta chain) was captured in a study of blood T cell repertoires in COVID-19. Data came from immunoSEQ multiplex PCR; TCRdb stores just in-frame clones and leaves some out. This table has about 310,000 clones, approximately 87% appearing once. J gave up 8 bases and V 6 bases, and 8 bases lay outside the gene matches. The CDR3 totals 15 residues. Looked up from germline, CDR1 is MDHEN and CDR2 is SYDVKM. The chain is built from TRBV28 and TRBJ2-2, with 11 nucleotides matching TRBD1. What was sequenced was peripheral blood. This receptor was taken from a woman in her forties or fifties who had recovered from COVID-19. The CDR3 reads CASSGQGAGDGELFF. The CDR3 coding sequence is TGTGCCAGCAGCGGACAGGGGGCGGGAGATGGGGAGCTGTTTTTT.